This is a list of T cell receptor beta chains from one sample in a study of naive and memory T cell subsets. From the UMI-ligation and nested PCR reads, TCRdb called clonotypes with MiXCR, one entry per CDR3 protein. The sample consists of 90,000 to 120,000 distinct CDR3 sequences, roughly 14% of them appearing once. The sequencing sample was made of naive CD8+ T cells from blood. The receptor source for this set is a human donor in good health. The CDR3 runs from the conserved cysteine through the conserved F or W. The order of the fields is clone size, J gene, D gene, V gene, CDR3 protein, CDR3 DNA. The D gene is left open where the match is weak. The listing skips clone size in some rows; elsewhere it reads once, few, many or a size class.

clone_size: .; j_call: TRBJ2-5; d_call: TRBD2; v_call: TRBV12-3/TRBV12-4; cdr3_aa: CASSPSGTAETQYF; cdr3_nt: TGTGCCAGCAGCCCGAGCGGGACTGCAGAGACCCAGTACTTC
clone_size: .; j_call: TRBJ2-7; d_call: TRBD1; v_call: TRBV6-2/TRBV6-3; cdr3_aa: CASSPWGPGQRDGEQYF; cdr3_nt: TGTGCCAGCAGCCCCTGGGGGCCGGGACAGAGGGACGGCGAGCAGTACTTC
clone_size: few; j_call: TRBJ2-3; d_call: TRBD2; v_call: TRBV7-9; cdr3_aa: CASSSFLAGGSTDTQYF; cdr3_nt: TGTGCCAGCAGCTCATTTTTAGCGGGAGGGAGCACAGATACGCAGTATTTT
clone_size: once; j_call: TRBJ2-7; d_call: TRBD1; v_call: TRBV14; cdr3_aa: CASSRTGTGLNYEQYF; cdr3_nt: TGTGCCAGCAGCCGAACCGGGACAGGGTTAAACTACGAGCAGTACTTC
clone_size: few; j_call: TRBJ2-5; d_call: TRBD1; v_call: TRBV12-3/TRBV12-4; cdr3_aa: CASSLVKRDRAGETQYF; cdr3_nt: TGTGCCAGCAGTTTAGTCAAAAGGGACAGGGCAGGGGAGACCCAGTACTTC
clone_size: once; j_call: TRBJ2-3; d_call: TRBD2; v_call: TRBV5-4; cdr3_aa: CASSPPSGAPDTQYF; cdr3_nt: TGTGCCAGCAGTCCCCCTAGCGGGGCCCCGGATACGCAGTATTTT
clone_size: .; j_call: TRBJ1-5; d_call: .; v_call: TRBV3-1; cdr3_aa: CASSQDSGQPQHF; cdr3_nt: TGTGCCAGCAGCCAAGATAGTGGGCAGCCCCAGCATTTT
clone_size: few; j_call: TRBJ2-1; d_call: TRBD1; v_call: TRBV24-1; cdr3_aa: CATSDTLPGTGGNYNEQFF; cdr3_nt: TGTGCCACCAGTGACACCCTCCCCGGGACAGGGGGCAATTACAATGAGCAGTTCTTC
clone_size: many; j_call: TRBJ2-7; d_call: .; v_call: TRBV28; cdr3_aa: CASSPSSYEQYF; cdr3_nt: TGTGCCAGCAGTCCCAGCTCCTACGAGCAGTACTTC
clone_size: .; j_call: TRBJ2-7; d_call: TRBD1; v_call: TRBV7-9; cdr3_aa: CASSPGQGDEQYF; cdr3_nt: TGTGCCAGCAGCCCGGGACAGGGGGACGAGCAGTACTTC
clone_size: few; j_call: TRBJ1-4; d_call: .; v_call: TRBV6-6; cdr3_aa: CASSYSAGEKLFF; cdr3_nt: TGTGCCAGCAGTTACTCAGCGGGTGAAAAACTGTTTTTT